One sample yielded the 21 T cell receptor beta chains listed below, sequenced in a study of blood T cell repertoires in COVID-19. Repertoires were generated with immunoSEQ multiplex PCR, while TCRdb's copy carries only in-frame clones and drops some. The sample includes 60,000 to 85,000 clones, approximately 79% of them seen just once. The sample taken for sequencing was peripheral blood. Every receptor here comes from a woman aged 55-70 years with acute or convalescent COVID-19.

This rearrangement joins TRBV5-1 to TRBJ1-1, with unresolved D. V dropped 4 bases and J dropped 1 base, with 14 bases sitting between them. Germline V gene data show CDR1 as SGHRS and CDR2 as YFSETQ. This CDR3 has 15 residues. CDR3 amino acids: CASSPRPGGNTEAFF. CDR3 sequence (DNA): TGCGCCAGCAGCCCCCGCCCGGGTGGGAACACTGAAGCTTTCTTT.

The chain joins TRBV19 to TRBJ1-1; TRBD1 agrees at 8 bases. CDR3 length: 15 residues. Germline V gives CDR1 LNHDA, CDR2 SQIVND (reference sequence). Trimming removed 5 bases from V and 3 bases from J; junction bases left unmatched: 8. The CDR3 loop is CASSPGQGRDTEAFF. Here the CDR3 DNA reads TGTGCCAGTAGTCCCGGACAGGGAAGGGACACTGAAGCTTTCTTT.

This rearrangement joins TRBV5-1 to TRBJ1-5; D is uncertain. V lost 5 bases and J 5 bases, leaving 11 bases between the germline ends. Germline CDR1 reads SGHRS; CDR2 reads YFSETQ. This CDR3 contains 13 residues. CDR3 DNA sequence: TGCGCCAGCAGTCTCTCTCCAGATCAGCCCCAGCATTTT. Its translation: CASSLSPDQPQHF.

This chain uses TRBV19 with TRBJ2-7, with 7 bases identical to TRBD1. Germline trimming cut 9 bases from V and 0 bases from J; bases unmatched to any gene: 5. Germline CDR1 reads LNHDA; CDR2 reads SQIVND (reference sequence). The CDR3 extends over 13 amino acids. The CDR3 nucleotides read TGTGCCAGCCGGGACAGTCCCTCCTACGAGCAGTACTTC. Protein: CASRDSPSYEQYF.

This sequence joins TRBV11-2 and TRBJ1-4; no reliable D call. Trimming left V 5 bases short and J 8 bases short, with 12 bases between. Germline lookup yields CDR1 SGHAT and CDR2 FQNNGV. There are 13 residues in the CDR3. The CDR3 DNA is TGTGCCAGCAGCGCAGGCGGGCGCGAAAAACTGTTTTTT. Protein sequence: CASSAGGREKLFF.

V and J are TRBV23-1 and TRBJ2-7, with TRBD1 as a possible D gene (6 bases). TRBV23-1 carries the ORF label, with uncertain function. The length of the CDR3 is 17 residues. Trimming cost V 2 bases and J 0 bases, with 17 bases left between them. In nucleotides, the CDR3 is TGCGCCAGCAGTCAAGGACGGGACAAAATTAACTCCTACGAGCAGTACTTC. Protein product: CASSQGRDKINSYEQYF.

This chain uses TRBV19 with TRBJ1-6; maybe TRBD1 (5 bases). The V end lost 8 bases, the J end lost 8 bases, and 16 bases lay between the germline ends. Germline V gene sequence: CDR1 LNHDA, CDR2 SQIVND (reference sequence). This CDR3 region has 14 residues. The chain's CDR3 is CASGTGGTDSPLHF. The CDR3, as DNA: TGTGCCAGTGGGACTGGAGGGACGGATTCACCCCTCCACTTT.

The CDR3 DNA reads as TGTGCCAGCAGCTCCGCGGTCTACAATGAGCAGTTCTTC. Encoded protein: CASSSAVYNEQFF. The chain has TRBV5-6 and TRBJ2-1; no firm D call. The CDR3 totals 13 residues. Germline CDR1 reads SGHDT; CDR2 reads YYEEEE. The V end was cut by 3 bases, the J end by 3 bases, with 7 bases between.

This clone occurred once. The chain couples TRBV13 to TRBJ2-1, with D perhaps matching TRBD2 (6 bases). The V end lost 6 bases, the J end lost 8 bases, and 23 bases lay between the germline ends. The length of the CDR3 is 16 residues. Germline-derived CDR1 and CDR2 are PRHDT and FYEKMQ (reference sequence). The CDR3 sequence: CASSSGGTLALDEQFF. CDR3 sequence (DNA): TGTGCCAGCAGTTCCGGCGGGACTCTAGCCCTCGATGAGCAGTTCTTC.

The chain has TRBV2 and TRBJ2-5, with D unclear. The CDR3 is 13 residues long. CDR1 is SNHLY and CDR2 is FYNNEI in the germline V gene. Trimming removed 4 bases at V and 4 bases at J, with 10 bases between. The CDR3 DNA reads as TGTGCCAGCAGTGCGATGACACGAGAGACCCAGTACTTC. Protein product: CASSAMTRETQYF. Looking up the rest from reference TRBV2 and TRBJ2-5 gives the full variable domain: EPEVTQTPSHQVTQMGQEVILRCVPISNHLYFYWYRQILGQKVEFLVSFYNNEISEKSEIFDDQFSVERPDGSNFTLKIRSTKLEDSAMYFCASSAMTRETQYFGPGTRLLVL.

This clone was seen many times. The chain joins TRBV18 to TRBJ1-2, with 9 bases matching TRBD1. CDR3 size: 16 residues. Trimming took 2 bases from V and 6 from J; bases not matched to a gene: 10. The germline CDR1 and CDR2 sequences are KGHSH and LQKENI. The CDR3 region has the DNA TGTGCCAGCTCACCAGGATCGGGACAGGGCAGAGATGGCTACACCTTC. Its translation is CASSPGSGQGRDGYTF.

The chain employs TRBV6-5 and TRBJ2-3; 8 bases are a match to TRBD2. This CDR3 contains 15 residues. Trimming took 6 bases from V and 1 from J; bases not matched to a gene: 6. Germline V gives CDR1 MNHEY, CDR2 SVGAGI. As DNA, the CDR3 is TGTGCCAGCAGGAGTGCGACTAGCGGCACAGATACGCAGTATTTT. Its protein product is CASRSATSGTDTQYF.

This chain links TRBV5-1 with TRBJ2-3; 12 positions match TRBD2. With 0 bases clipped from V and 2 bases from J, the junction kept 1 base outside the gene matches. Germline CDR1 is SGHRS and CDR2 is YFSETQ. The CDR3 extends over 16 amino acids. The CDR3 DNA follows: TGCGCCAGCAGCTTGGGGACTAGCGGGGTCACAGATACGCAGTATTTT. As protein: CASSLGTSGVTDTQYF.

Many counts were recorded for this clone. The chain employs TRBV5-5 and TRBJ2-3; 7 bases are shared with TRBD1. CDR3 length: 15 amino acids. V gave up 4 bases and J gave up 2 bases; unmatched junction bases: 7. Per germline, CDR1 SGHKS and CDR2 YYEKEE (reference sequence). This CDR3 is CASSLNRGFTDTQYF. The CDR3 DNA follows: TGTGCCAGCAGCCTAAACAGGGGATTCACAGATACGCAGTATTTT.

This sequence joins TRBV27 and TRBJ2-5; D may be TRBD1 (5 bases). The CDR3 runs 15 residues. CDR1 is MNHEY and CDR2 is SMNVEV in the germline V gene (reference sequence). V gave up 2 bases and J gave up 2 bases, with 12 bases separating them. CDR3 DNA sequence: TGTGCCAGCAGTTTAGGTTCAGGGCTGCAAGAGACCCAGTACTTC. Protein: CASSLGSGLQETQYF.

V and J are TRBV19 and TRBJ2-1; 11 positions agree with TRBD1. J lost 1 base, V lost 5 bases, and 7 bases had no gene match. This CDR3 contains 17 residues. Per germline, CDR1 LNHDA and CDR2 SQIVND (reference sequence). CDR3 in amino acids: CASSLRGQGVSYNEQFF. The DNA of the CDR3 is TGTGCCAGTAGTCTCCGGGGACAGGGGGTATCCTACAATGAGCAGTTCTTC.

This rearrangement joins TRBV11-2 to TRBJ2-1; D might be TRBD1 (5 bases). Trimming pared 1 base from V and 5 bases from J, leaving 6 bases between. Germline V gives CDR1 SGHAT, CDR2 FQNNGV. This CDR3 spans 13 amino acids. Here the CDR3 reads CASSLGQNNEQFF. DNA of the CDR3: TGTGCCAGCAGCTTAGGACAGAACAATGAGCAGTTCTTC. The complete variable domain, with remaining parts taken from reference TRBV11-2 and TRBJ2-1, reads EAGVAQSPRYKIIEKRQSVAFWCNPISGHATLYWYQQILGQGPKLLIQFQNNGVVDDSQLPKDRFSAERLKGVDSTLKIQPAKLEDSAVYLCASSLGQNNEQFFGPGTRLTVL.

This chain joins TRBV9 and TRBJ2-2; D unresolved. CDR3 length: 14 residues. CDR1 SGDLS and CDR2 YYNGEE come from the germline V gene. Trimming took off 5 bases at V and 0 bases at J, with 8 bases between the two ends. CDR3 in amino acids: CASSRHPNTGELFF. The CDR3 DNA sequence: TGTGCCAGCAGTCGACACCCGAACACCGGGGAGCTGTTTTTT. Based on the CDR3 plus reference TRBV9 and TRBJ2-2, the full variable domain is DSGVTQTPKHLITATGQRVTLRCSPRSGDLSVYWYQQSLDQGLQFLIQYYNGEERAKGNILERFSAQQFPDLHSELNLSSLELGDSALYFCASSRHPNTGELFFGEGSRLTVL.

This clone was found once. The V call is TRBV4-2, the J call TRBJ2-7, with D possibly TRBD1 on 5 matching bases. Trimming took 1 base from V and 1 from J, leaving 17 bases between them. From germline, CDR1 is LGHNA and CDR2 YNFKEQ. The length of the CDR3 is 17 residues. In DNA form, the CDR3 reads TGTGCCAGCAGCCAAGTGAGTTCAGGGATCCAGTCCTACGAGCAGTACTTC. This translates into CASSQVSSGIQSYEQYF.

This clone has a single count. The DNA for the CDR3 is TGCGCCAGCAGCTCGCCGGACAGGGACTACGAGCAGTACTTC. Encoded protein: CASSSPDRDYEQYF. The V and J genes are TRBV5-1 and TRBJ2-7; 8 bases line up with TRBD1. V dropped 3 bases and J dropped 3; count of bases not matched to a gene: 5. The CDR3 is 14 residues long. Germline V gives CDR1 SGHRS, CDR2 YFSETQ. The full variable domain, in which reference TRBV5-1 and TRBJ2-7 provide the parts outside the CDR3, is KAGVTQTPRYLIKTRGQQVTLSCSPISGHRSVSWYQQTPGQGLQFLFEYFSETQRNKGNFPGRFSGRQFSNSRSEMNVSTLELGDSALYLCASSSPDRDYEQYFGPGTRLTVT.

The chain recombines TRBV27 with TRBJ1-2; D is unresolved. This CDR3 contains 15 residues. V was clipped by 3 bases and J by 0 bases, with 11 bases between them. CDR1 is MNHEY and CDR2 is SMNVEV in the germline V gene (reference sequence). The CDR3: CASSFLDGANYGYTF. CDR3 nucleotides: TGTGCCAGCAGTTTCTTGGACGGGGCTAACTATGGCTACACCTTC.